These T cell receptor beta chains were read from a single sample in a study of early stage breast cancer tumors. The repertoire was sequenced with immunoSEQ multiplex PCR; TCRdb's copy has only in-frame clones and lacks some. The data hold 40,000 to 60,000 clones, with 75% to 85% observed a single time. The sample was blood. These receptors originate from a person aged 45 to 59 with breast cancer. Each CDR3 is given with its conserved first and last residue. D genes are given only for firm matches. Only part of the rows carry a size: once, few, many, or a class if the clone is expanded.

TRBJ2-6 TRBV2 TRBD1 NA CASSGRTGTGGSSGANVLTF TGTGCCAGCAGTGGAAGGACGGGGACAGGGGGCTCCTCTGGGGCCAACGTCCTGACTTTC
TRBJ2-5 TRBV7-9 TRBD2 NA CASSLGLAGGQETQYF TGTGCCAGCAGCTTGGGACTAGCGGGGGGCCAGGAGACCCAGTACTTC
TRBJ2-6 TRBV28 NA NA CASSGGDSLGANVLTF TGTGCCAGCAGTGGGGGGGACAGTTTGGGGGCCAACGTCCTGACTTTC
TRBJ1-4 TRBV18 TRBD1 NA CASSPPEGAREKLFF TGTGCCAGCTCACCACCGGAGGGGGCAAGGGAAAAACTGTTTTTT
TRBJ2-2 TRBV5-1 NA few CASSQGGPNTGELFF TGCGCCAGCAGCCAAGGGGGACCAAACACCGGGGAGCTGTTTTTT
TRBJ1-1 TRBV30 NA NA CAWSIQANTEAFF TGTGCCTGGAGTATCCAGGCGAACACTGAAGCTTTCTTT
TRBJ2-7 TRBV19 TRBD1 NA CATRDRGLPHYEQYF TGTGCCACCCGGGACAGGGGGCTTCCCCACTACGAGCAGTACTTC
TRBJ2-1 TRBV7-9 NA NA CASRPGTGVDEQFF TGTGCCAGCAGACCTGGTACGGGAGTGGATGAGCAGTTCTTC
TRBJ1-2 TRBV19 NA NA CASTRAGGIYGYTF TGTGCCAGTACCCGCGCCGGGGGGATCTATGGCTACACCTTC
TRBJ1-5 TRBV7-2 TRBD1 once CASARGQGLNQPQHF TGTGCCAGCGCTAGGGGGCAGGGTCTAAATCAGCCCCAGCATTTT
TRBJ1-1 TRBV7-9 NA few CASSFAGEAFF TGTGCCAGCAGCTTTGCAGGAGAAGCTTTCTTT
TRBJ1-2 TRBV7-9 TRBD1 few CASSWDSPGYTF TGTGCCAGCAGTTGGGACAGTCCCGGCTACACCTTC
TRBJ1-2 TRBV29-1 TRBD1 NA CSVVAGTGAPGYGYTF TGCAGCGTTGTAGCCGGGACAGGGGCCCCCGGCTATGGCTACACCTTC
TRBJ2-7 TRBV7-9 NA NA CASSSNSYEQYF TGTGCCAGCAGCTCAAACTCCTACGAGCAGTACTTC
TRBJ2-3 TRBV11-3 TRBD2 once CASSGGGGGTDTQYF TGTGCCAGCAGCGGCGGGGGAGGGGGCACAGATACGCAGTATTTT
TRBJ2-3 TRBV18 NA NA CASSPRSGGATDTQYF TGTGCCAGCTCCCCCCGAAGTGGGGGGGCAACAGATACGCAGTATTTT
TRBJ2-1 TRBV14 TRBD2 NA CASSHFGGRSYNEQFF TGTGCCAGCAGCCACTTCGGCGGGAGGAGTTACAATGAGCAGTTCTTC
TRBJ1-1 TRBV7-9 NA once CASSLSGANTEAFF TGTGCCAGCAGCTTATCGGGGGCGAACACTGAAGCTTTCTTT
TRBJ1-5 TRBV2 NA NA CASSLATPGQPQHF TGTGCCAGCAGTTTGGCCACCCCGGGTCAGCCCCAGCATTTT
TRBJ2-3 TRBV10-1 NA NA CASSNSGTPHTQYF TGCGCCAGCAGTAATTCCGGGACACCCCATACGCAGTATTTT
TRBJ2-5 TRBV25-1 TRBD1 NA CASGPPIGTGGKETQYF TGTGCCAGCGGACCCCCGATCGGGACAGGGGGTAAAGAGACCCAGTACTTC
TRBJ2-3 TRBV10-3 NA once CAIRGLTDTQYF TGTGCCATCAGGGGGCTAACAGATACGCAGTATTTT
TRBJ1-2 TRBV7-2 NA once CASSLAATGNYGYTF TGTGCCAGCAGCTTAGCGGCAACAGGGAACTATGGCTACACCTTC
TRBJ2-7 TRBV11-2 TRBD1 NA CASSLERDRTYEQYF TGTGCCAGCAGCTTAGAGAGGGACAGAACCTACGAGCAGTACTTC
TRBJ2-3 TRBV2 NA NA CASSEGSSETQYF TGTGCCAGCAGTGAAGGATCCTCCGAAACGCAGTATTTT
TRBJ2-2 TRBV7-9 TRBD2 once CASSLRSSGLTGELFF TGTGCCAGCAGCTTAAGGTCTAGCGGGTTGACCGGGGAGCTGTTTTTT
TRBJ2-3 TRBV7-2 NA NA CASSPEGPSTDTQYF TGTGCCAGCAGCCCAGAGGGGCCAAGCACAGATACGCAGTATTTT
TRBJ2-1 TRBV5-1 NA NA CASSLAWGTAGNNEQFF TGCGCCAGCAGCTTGGCATGGGGGACCGCGGGGAATAATGAGCAGTTCTTC
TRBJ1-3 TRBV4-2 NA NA CASSQTKGPGNTIYF TGTGCCAGCAGCCAAACGAAGGGGCCTGGAAACACCATATATTTT
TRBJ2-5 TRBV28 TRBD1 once CASSPGGAGKTQYF TGTGCCAGCAGTCCAGGGGGCGCGGGGAAGACCCAGTACTTC
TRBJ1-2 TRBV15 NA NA CATSRDGGGLNYGYTF TGTGCCACCAGCAGAGATGGGGGGGGCTTAAACTATGGCTACACCTTC
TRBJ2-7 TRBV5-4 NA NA CASSPTGSRVDEQYF TGTGCCAGCAGCCCCACCGGGTCCCGCGTCGACGAGCAGTACTTC
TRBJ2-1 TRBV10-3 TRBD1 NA CAITRTGDEQFF TGTGCCATCACCCGGACAGGGGATGAGCAGTTCTTC
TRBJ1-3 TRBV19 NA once CASSMGQSSGNTIYF TGTGCCAGTAGTATGGGTCAGAGCTCTGGAAACACCATATATTTT
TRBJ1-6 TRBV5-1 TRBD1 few CASSLDRGSSPLHF TGCGCCAGCAGCTTGGACAGGGGGTCGTCACCCCTCCACTTT
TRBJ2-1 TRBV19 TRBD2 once CASSIGPAQREAEQFF TGTGCCAGTAGTATAGGCCCCGCGCAACGGGAGGCTGAGCAGTTCTTC
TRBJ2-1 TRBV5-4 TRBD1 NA CASSPDRGLALSGDEQFF TGTGCCAGCAGCCCGGACAGGGGATTAGCGCTTTCGGGCGATGAGCAGTTCTTC
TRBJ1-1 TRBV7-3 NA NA CASSLNRNTEAFF TGTGCCAGCAGCTTAAACAGGAACACTGAAGCTTTCTTT
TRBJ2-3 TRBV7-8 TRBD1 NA CASSPRTGGFRTADTQYF TGTGCCAGCAGCCCTAGGACAGGGGGTTTCCGGACAGCAGATACGCAGTATTTT
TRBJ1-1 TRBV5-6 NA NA CASSFDRNTEAFF TGTGCCAGCAGCTTCGACAGGAACACTGAAGCTTTCTTT
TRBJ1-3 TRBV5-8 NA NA CASSFDSASGNTIYF TGTGCCAGCAGCTTTGACAGCGCCTCTGGAAACACCATATATTTT
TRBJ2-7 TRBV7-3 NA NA CASSLKGGNEQYF TGTGCCAGCAGCTTAAAGGGGGGGAACGAGCAGTACTTC
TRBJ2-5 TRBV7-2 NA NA CASSFISEETQYF TGTGCCAGCAGCTTCATAAGTGAAGAGACCCAGTACTTC
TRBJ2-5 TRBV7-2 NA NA CASSHRAEGETQYF TGTGCCAGCAGCCACCGGGCCGAGGGAGAGACCCAGTACTTC
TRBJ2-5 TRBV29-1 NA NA CSVGGLETQYF TGCAGCGTTGGAGGGCTTGAGACCCAGTACTTC
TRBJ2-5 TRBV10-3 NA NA CASQGGAQETQYF TGTGCCTCACAGGGGGGGGCCCAAGAGACCCAGTACTTC
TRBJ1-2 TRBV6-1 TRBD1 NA CAGQVWVGDGYTF TGTGCCGGACAGGTTTGGGTAGGCGATGGCTACACCTTC
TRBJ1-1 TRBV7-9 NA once CASSLGAYQLNTEAFF TGTGCCAGCAGCTTGGGAGCTTACCAACTGAACACTGAAGCTTTCTTT
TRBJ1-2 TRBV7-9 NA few CASSFGGGLGYTF TGTGCCAGCAGCTTCGGAGGGGGGCTTGGCTACACCTTC
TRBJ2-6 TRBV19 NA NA CASSPLEGARSGANVLTF TGTGCCAGTAGTCCTTTGGAGGGGGCGCGCTCTGGGGCCAACGTCCTGACTTTC
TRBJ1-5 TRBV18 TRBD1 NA CASSPSGQLNNQPQHF TGTGCCAGCTCACCCTCGGGACAGCTAAACAATCAGCCCCAGCATTTT
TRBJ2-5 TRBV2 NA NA CASVQGPSQETQYF TGTGCCAGCGTCCAGGGTCCCTCCCAAGAGACCCAGTACTTC
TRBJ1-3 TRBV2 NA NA CASIDYDTIYF TGTGCCAGCATTGACTACGACACCATATATTTT
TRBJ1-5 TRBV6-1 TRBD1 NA CASSGQGGNSNQPQHF TGTGCCAGCAGTGGACAGGGGGGCAATAGCAATCAGCCCCAGCATTTT
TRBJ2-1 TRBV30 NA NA CAWGLRDSSGNEQFF TGTGCCTGGGGGCTCCGGGACTCCTCGGGAAATGAGCAGTTCTTC